This T cell receptor (beta chain) stems from a study of radiotherapy plus CTLA-4 blockade in lung cancer. Study results and caveats: Best predicting response, reportedly, were early blood T cell clone dynamics, with interferon-beta.

Chemo-refractory metastatic non-small-cell lung cancer patients received focal radiation with ipilimumab CTLA-4 blockade. Details on this clone: Its specificity is unknown.

The CDR3 covers 14 residues. Germline V gives CDR1 MNHEY, CDR2 SMNVEV (reference sequence). With 1 base removed from V and 4 bases from J, the gap between germline ends came to 10 bases. Libraries were prepared by immunoSEQ multiplex PCR; TCRdb keeps only in-frame clonotypes and omits some of them. This sample has about 110,000 clones, with about 84% found just once. This TCR derives from a human donor with non-small cell lung cancer that progressed on radiotherapy plus ipilimumab. Some clones in this sample may be carry-over from other donors' samples. The input for sequencing was peripheral blood, taken from a patient treated with radiotherapy plus ipilimumab. This chain connects TRBV27 to TRBJ1-2, with D maybe TRBD1 (6 bases). CDR3 sequence (DNA): TGTGCCAGCAGTTTATTTGCCAGGGGCTATGGCTACACCTTC. Translating it yields CASSLFARGYGYTF.